The rows below give T cell receptor beta chains drawn from one sample of a study of T cell responses to AZD1222 COVID-19 vaccine. Data came from immunoSEQ multiplex PCR; TCRdb stores just in-frame clones and leaves some out. The sample has over 150,000 clones, about 91% seen once. The sequences come from peripheral blood, collected on day 0 of AZD1222 vaccination. Receptor source: an adult in good health. Each CDR3 is given with its conserved first and last residue. D genes are given only for firm matches. Clone size is stated in some rows and not others, as once, few, many or a class when expanded.

V: TRBV7-2; size: few; D: TRBD1; J: TRBJ1-5; DNA: TGTGCCAGCAGCTCGACAGGGGGCAATCAGCCCCAGCATTTT; CDR3: CASSSTGGNQPQHF
V: TRBV19; size: -; D: -; J: TRBJ1-4; DNA: TGTGCCAGTAGTATGTACAGCCCTCCAGGATACGGTGAAAAACTGTTTTTT; CDR3: CASSMYSPPGYGEKLFF
V: TRBV30; size: -; D: -; J: TRBJ2-7; DNA: TGTGCCTGGGGCCGCGCGGCGGGAACCCACGAGCAGTACTTC; CDR3: CAWGRAAGTHEQYF
V: TRBV6-5; size: -; D: -; J: TRBJ2-7; DNA: TGTGCCAGCAGCGGACCTAGCTCCTACGAGCAGTACTTC; CDR3: CASSGPSSYEQYF
V: TRBV5-5; size: -; D: -; J: TRBJ2-1; DNA: TGTGCCAGCAGCTGGAGGGAGCCCCTTTACAATGAGCAGTTCTTC; CDR3: CASSWREPLYNEQFF
V: TRBV6-4; size: -; D: -; J: TRBJ2-5; DNA: TGTGCCAGCAGCCAATGGGGGACACAGCAAGAGACCCAGTACTTC; CDR3: CASSQWGTQQETQYF
V: TRBV5-4; size: -; D: TRBD2; J: TRBJ2-7; DNA: TGTGCCAGCAGTTCTACTAGCGGTAGCGTCTACGAGCAGTACTTC; CDR3: CASSSTSGSVYEQYF
V: TRBV3-1/TRBV3-2; size: -; D: -; J: TRBJ1-3; DNA: TGTGCCAGCAGCCAAGGTGCGGGGCTTGGAAACACCATATATTTT; CDR3: CASSQGAGLGNTIYF
V: TRBV5-1; size: -; D: TRBD1; J: TRBJ1-1; DNA: TGCGCCAGCAGCTCGGGACAGGGGGCGGCCGGTACTACGGCTTTCTTT; CDR3: CASSSGQGAAGTTAFF
V: TRBV7-8; size: -; D: -; J: TRBJ1-1; DNA: TGTGCCAGCAGCTTGGAAGAGAACACTGAAGCTTTCTTT; CDR3: CASSLEENTEAFF
V: TRBV10-3; size: -; D: -; J: TRBJ2-3; DNA: TGTGCCATCAGTGAGGCTGGAAGCCCCGGCATAACAGATACGCAGTATTTT; CDR3: CAISEAGSPGITDTQYF
V: TRBV5-1; size: -; D: TRBD2; J: TRBJ2-5; DNA: TGCGCCAGCAGCTCCCTGAGCGGGAGAGAGACCCAGTACTTC; CDR3: CASSSLSGRETQYF
V: TRBV6-4; size: -; D: TRBD2; J: TRBJ2-3; DNA: TGTGCCAGCAGTGACCGCGGGGGGGCCACAGATACGCAGTATTTT; CDR3: CASSDRGGATDTQYF
V: TRBV7-2; size: -; D: -; J: TRBJ1-1; DNA: TGTGCCAGCAGCTTAGACTTCCAAGGGGCGACCACTGAAGCTTTCTTT; CDR3: CASSLDFQGATTEAFF
V: TRBV3-1/TRBV3-2; size: -; D: -; J: TRBJ2-7; DNA: TGTGCCAGCAGCCAAGGAGGCCCCTACGAGCAGTACTTC; CDR3: CASSQGGPYEQYF
V: TRBV7-2; size: -; D: TRBD2; J: TRBJ2-7; DNA: TGTGCCAGCAGCTCCCAATTAGCGGGAGGGTCCGAGCAGTACTTC; CDR3: CASSSQLAGGSEQYF
V: TRBV5-4; size: -; D: -; J: TRBJ1-1; DNA: TGTGCCAGCAGCTCAACAGAGAACACTGAAGCTTTCTTT; CDR3: CASSSTENTEAFF
V: TRBV15; size: -; D: -; J: TRBJ1-4; DNA: TGTGCCACCAGCAGAGATCGTGAAAAACTGTTTTTT; CDR3: CATSRDREKLFF
V: TRBV24-1; size: -; D: TRBD2; J: TRBJ2-1; DNA: TGTGCCACCAGTGATGGGACTAGAGGAGGGACAATGAGGCAGTTCTTC; CDR3: CATSDGTRGGTMRQFF
V: TRBV6-1; size: -; D: -; J: TRBJ1-5; DNA: TGTGCCAGCAGGGAAGGGGCAGGGAGGTCTATAAATAATCAGCCCCAGCATTTT; CDR3: CASREGAGRSINNQPQHF
V: TRBV27; size: -; D: -; J: TRBJ1-6; DNA: TGTGCCAGCACCCACCAAGGGTCACCCCTCCACTTT; CDR3: CASTHQGSPLHF
V: TRBV4-2; size: -; D: TRBD1; J: TRBJ2-5; DNA: TGTGCCAGCAGCCAAGACAGGGGGCGAGAGACCCAGTACTTC; CDR3: CASSQDRGRETQYF
V: TRBV28; size: -; D: -; J: TRBJ2-7; DNA: TGTGCCAGTTTGGGGGGTACGTCCTACGAGCAGTACTTC; CDR3: CASLGGTSYEQYF
V: TRBV7-6; size: -; D: -; J: TRBJ2-3; DNA: TGTGCCAGCAGCTTAGCTTGCCGCGGGCCAGCGGGCCTTGATACGCAGTATTTT; CDR3: CASSLACRGPAGLDTQYF
V: TRBV5-1; size: -; D: TRBD1; J: TRBJ2-3; DNA: TGCGCCAGCAGCCTCCTGGGACAGGCGCCGGCAGATACGCAGTATTTT; CDR3: CASSLLGQAPADTQYF
V: TRBV12-3/TRBV12-4; size: -; D: -; J: TRBJ1-2; DNA: TGTGCCAGCAGTTTAGTGGACGGGGGCTACACCTTC; CDR3: CASSLVDGGYTF